A selection of T cell receptor beta chains follows, all from one sample in a study of blood T cells in healthy people across ages. TCRdb independently ran MiXCR on the 5' RACE reads; one entry per CDR3 protein. The sample records about 720,000 distinct CDR3 sequences, around a quarter being singletons. These data were also reused for a study on T cells of mothers and their children.

The specimen sequenced was blood. These receptors originate from a boy aged 5-17 years in good health. Both conserved end residues are part of each CDR3. D genes are given only for firm matches. A row's size may be missing; if present it is once, few, many or a size class.

j_call: TRBJ1-1; v_call: TRBV29-1; clone_size: .; d_call: TRBD1; cdr3_aa: CSVVGDRSNTEAFF; cdr3_nt: TGCAGCGTCGTGGGGGACAGGTCGAACACTGAAGCTTTCTTT
j_call: TRBJ1-4; v_call: TRBV4-3; clone_size: .; d_call: .; cdr3_aa: CASTPTLGEEKLFF; cdr3_nt: TGCGCCAGCACACCGACCTTGGGGGAGGAAAAACTGTTTTTT
j_call: TRBJ1-4; v_call: TRBV28; clone_size: few; d_call: TRBD1; cdr3_aa: CASNQDRVYEKLFF; cdr3_nt: TGTGCCAGCAACCAGGACAGGGTATATGAAAAACTGTTTTTT
j_call: TRBJ1-1; v_call: TRBV28; clone_size: .; d_call: .; cdr3_aa: CASSSGLKNTEAFF; cdr3_nt: TGTGCCAGCAGCTCAGGACTAAAGAACACTGAAGCTTTCTTT
j_call: TRBJ2-1; v_call: TRBV4-1; clone_size: .; d_call: .; cdr3_aa: CASSQVRGGGNEQFF; cdr3_nt: TGCGCCAGCAGCCAGGTCAGGGGGGGCGGCAATGAGCAGTTCTTC
j_call: TRBJ2-7; v_call: TRBV5-1; clone_size: .; d_call: .; cdr3_aa: CASSSEGSYEQYF; cdr3_nt: TGCGCCAGCAGCTCGGAGGGTTCCTACGAGCAGTACTTC
j_call: TRBJ1-2; v_call: TRBV5-1; clone_size: .; d_call: TRBD1; cdr3_aa: CASSLGATGANYGYTF; cdr3_nt: TGCGCCAGCAGCTTGGGAGCTACAGGGGCTAACTATGGCTACACCTTC
j_call: TRBJ2-4; v_call: TRBV20-1; clone_size: .; d_call: TRBD2; cdr3_aa: CSARDPAGINIQYF; cdr3_nt: TGCAGTGCTAGGGATCCAGCGGGGATAAACATTCAGTACTTC
j_call: TRBJ2-5; v_call: TRBV25-1; clone_size: .; d_call: .; cdr3_aa: CASSDRTQETQYF; cdr3_nt: TGTGCCAGCAGCGATCGGACCCAAGAGACCCAGTACTTC
j_call: TRBJ1-5; v_call: TRBV6-5; clone_size: once; d_call: .; cdr3_aa: CASSPGRRSNQPQHF; cdr3_nt: TGTGCCAGCAGTCCCGGGAGAAGGAGCAATCAGCCCCAGCATTTT
j_call: TRBJ2-7; v_call: TRBV15; clone_size: .; d_call: TRBD1; cdr3_aa: CATSRVTGSRNEQYF; cdr3_nt: TGTGCCACCAGCAGAGTGACAGGGAGTAGGAACGAGCAGTACTTC